This entry features one TCR beta chain sequence. Its target is not known. The libraries were made with immunoSEQ v3. Using immunoSEQ multiplex PCR, the repertoire was profiled, and TCRdb retains in-frame clones only, with some absent. The data show 900 to 1,100 clones, roughly 75% seen once. The data stem from a study of TIL therapy for anti-PD-1-resistant metastatic lung cancer. At the level of the study: A few tumors were EGFR-mutant and two were ALK-rearranged. Study-wide points: Many TIL product clones were absent from baseline tumor, suggesting clonal contraction. Treatment-naive, never-smoker and oncogene-addicted patients were overrepresented in this highly selected cohort.

Time point noted: pre-treatment sample, taken before nivolumab and TIL therapy. Most excised metastases sampled were pleural nodules or supraclavicular lymph nodes. This CDR3 is built from 13 residues. V shed 0 bases and J shed 8 bases, with 10 bases lying between them. The V gene's germline CDR1 is LGHNA and CDR2 YNFKEQ. The chain joins TRBV4-2 to TRBJ1-1; no definite D call. This receptor was obtained from a person aged 25 to 80 with non-small cell lung cancer. The sample here was tumor tissue, taken at baseline. The chain's CDR3 is CASSQDRVREAFF. The CDR3 nucleotides are TGTGCCAGCAGCCAAGATCGGGTCCGGGAAGCTTTCTTT.